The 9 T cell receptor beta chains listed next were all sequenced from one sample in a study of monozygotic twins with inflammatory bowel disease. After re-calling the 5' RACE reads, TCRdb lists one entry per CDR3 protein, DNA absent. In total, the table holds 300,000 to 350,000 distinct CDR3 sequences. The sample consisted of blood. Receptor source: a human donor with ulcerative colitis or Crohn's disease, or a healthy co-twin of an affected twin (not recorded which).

The CDR3 sequence is CSVEVRSTEAFF. This sequence joins TRBV29-1 and TRBJ1-1. This CDR3 spans 12 amino acids. Germline V CDR1 and CDR2: SQVTM, ANQGSEA.

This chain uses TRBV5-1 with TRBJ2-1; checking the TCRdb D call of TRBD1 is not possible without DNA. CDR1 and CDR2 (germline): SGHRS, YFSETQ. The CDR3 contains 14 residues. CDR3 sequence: CASSLDSQGFGQFF.

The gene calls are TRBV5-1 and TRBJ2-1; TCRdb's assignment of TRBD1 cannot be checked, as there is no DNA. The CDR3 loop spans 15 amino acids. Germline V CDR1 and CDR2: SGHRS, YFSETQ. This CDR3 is CASSLGSGQYNEQFF.

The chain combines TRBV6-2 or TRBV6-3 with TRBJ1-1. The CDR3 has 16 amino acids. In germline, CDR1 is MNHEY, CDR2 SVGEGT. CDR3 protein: CASSYIRADMNTEAFF.

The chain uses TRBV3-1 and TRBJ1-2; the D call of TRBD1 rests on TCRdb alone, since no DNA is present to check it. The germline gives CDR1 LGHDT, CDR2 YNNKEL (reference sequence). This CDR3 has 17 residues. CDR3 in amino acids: CASSHLDFRGRNYGYTF.

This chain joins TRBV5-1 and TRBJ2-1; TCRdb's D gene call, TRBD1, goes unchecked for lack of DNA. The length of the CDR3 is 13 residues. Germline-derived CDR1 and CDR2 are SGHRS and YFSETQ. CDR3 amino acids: CASSLELGAEQFF.

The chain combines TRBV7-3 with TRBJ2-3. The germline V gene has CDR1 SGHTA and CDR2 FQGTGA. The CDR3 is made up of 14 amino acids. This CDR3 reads CASSAGNHPDTQYF.

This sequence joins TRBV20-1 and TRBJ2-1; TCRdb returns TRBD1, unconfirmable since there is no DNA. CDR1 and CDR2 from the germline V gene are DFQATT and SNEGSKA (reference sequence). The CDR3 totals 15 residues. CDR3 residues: CSASPYRGTYNEQFF.

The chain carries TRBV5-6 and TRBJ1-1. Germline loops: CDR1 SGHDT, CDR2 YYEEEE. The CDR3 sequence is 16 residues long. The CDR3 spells CASSGRERLWNTEAFF.